Below, 32 T cell receptor beta chains from the same sample are listed, as sequenced in a study of low-dose radiotherapy and immunotherapy resistance in tumors. Primers targeting TRAV and TRBV primed first-strand cDNA, covering alpha and beta chains. Over 20 PCR cycles, TCRs were amplified from a constant-region primer and V-primer adapter. MiXCR was run by TCRdb on the reads, yielding one entry per CDR3 protein. The data hold under 90,000 distinct CDR3 sequences, with 15% to 20% observed a single time. Time point defined: before trial treatment. The sample was PBMCs, taken before treatment. The receptor source for this set is a male donor with prostate cancer.

This clonotype was recorded at least ten times. CDR3 amino acids: CSVGRRLSTDTQYF. DNA for the CDR3: TGCAGCGTTGGACGCCGACTTAGCACAGATACGCAGTATTTT. This rearrangement joins TRBV29-1 to TRBJ2-3; D uncertain. Germline CDR1 reads SQVTM; CDR2 reads ANQGSEA. Trimming shortened V by 4 bases and J by 0 bases, and 11 bases separated the two germline ends. The CDR3 contains 14 residues.

This clonotype was seen repeatedly, ten times or more. This rearrangement joins TRBV7-2 to TRBJ2-5; D tentatively fits TRBD1 or TRBD2 (6 bases each). CDR1 and CDR2 (germline): SGHTA, FQGNSA. Trimming pared 8 bases from V and 1 base from J, leaving 14 bases between. The CDR3 totals 14 residues. The CDR3 region has the DNA TGTGCCAGCTCCCCTTCGGGGGCCCAAGAGACCCAGTACTTC. Amino acids: CASSPSGAQETQYF.

This clonotype was detected many times. V usage is TRBV4-1 and J usage is TRBJ1-2; 10 bases are a match to TRBD1. Trimming at V came to 4 bases and at J to 7 bases, leaving 12 bases not matched to a gene. The CDR3 contains 16 residues. CDR1 and CDR2 from the germline V gene are MGHRA and YSYEKL. The CDR3 DNA is TGCGCCAGCAGCCGTTCTCCGGGACAGGGGTCACTTGGCTACACCTTC. This sequence encodes CASSRSPGQGSLGYTF.

This clonotype is labeled medium-sized (0.01 to 0.1%). The chain links TRBV6-6 to TRBJ2-3, with 9 nucleotides matching TRBD1. V was pared by 6 bases and J by 1 base, with 11 bases of the junction left unmatched. Germline CDR1 MNHNY, CDR2 SVGAGI (reference sequence). The CDR3 has 17 residues. The CDR3 spells CASRSFENRGRTDTQYF. The CDR3 nucleotides read TGTGCCAGCAGAAGCTTCGAGAACAGGGGGCGCACAGATACGCAGTATTTT.

This clonotype has more than one count but fewer than ten. The chain couples TRBV18 to TRBJ1-1; D is unclear. Germline V lookup: CDR1 KGHSH, CDR2 LQKENI. There are 14 residues in the CDR3. V was pared by 4 bases and J by 10 bases, with 19 bases between. The CDR3: CASSRRSHREGAFF. CDR3 DNA sequence: TGTGCCAGCTCACGTCGGAGTCACCGGGAGGGAGCTTTCTTT.

This clonotype came up many times. This sequence joins TRBV27 and TRBJ2-4; D is tentatively TRBD1 or TRBD2 (5 bases each). Germline CDR1 reads MNHEY; CDR2 reads SMNVEV (reference sequence). This CDR3 comprises 20 residues. Trimming pared 0 bases from V and 2 bases from J, leaving 23 bases between. The DNA for the CDR3 is TGTGCCAGCAGTTTATCGTATCACCTCGAGAGGGGCCGCCCCAAAAACATTCAGTACTTC. Amino acids: CASSLSYHLERGRPKNIQYF.

The gene calls are TRBV3-1 and TRBJ1-6, with TRBD1 as a possible D gene (5 bases). The CDR3 covers 14 residues. The ends were cut back, 1 base at V and 8 bases at J, with 9 bases in the middle. The V gene's germline CDR1 is LGHDT and CDR2 YNNKEL (reference sequence). The CDR3 here is CASSQGQGYSPLHF. DNA of the CDR3: TGTGCCAGCAGCCAAGGGCAGGGCTATTCACCCCTCCACTTT.

This clonotype was counted many times. The gene calls are TRBV2 and TRBJ1-1; perhaps TRBD1 as D (6 bases). Germline assignment: CDR1 SNHLY and CDR2 FYNNEI. The CDR3 totals 16 residues. The V and J ends lost 2 bases and 3 bases respectively, with 16 bases between them. CDR3 nucleotides: TGTGCCAGCAGTGAAAATGCCGGGACACGGGACACTGAAGCTTTCTTT. Translating it yields CASSENAGTRDTEAFF.

This clonotype has ten or more counts. The chain couples TRBV10-3 to TRBJ2-5, with D hard to call. The CDR3 runs to 11 residues. Germline V CDR1 and CDR2: ENHRY, SYGVKD. Trimming pared 6 bases from V and 0 bases from J, leaving 2 bases between. The CDR3 protein is CAIRNQETQYF. The CDR3, as DNA: TGTGCCATCAGGAACCAAGAGACCCAGTACTTC.

This clonotype was detected ten times or more. The rearrangement links TRBV2 to TRBJ1-5, with D possibly matching TRBD1 (5 bases). With 9 bases removed from V and 7 bases from J, the gap between germline ends came to 13 bases. This CDR3 region has 12 residues. Germline V lookup: CDR1 SNHLY, CDR2 FYNNEI. The DNA for the CDR3 is TGTGCCAGTGCGGTAGGGGAGCAGCCCCAGCATTTT. It specifies CASAVGEQPQHF.

This clonotype occurred many times. Here the CDR3 DNA reads TGTGCCAGCAGCTTATTAGGCGTTCGCTCCTACAATGAGCAGTTCTTC. It codes for CASSLLGVRSYNEQFF. The chain has TRBV7-2 and TRBJ2-1; no firm D call. The CDR3 totals 16 residues. Germline V gives CDR1 SGHTA, CDR2 FQGNSA. The germline V and J ends were trimmed by 2 bases and 0 bases, with 11 bases remaining between them.

V is TRBV19 and J is TRBJ1-5, with D possibly matching TRBD1 (5 bases). Per germline, CDR1 LNHDA and CDR2 SQIVND (reference sequence). Trimming pared 1 base from V and 2 bases from J, leaving 12 bases between. There are 16 residues in the CDR3. CDR3 nucleotide sequence: TGTGCCAGTAGTATAGGCCAGGGCTATGGCAATCAGCCCCAGCATTTT. Amino acids: CASSIGQGYGNQPQHF.

This clonotype occurred many times. The gene calls are TRBV29-1 and TRBJ2-1; 10 bases fit TRBD1. V trimming: 7 bases; J trimming: 10 bases; junction bases outside the gene matches: 10. CDR1 SQVTM and CDR2 ANQGSEA come from the germline V gene. The CDR3 is made up of 13 amino acids. The CDR3 is CSGTGTGVREQFF. Here the CDR3 DNA reads TGCAGCGGCACCGGGACAGGGGTTCGGGAGCAGTTCTTC.

This clonotype was seen ten or more times. J is TRBJ2-7 and V is TRBV4-2; the match to TRBD1 covers 7 bases. Germline trimming cut 1 base from V and 4 bases from J; bases unmatched to any gene: 7. This CDR3 region has 15 residues. Germline assignment: CDR1 LGHNA and CDR2 YNFKEQ. The DNA of the CDR3 is TGTGCCAGCAGCCAAGGGCCGGGGACAGTATACGAGCAGTACTTC. This gives the protein CASSQGPGTVYEQYF.

This clonotype was seen only a few times. V usage is TRBV6-5 and J usage is TRBJ1-5, with D unclear. The CDR3 totals 13 residues. Germline assignment: CDR1 MNHEY and CDR2 SVGAGI. Trimming took off 4 bases at V and 4 bases at J, with 8 bases between the two ends. CDR3 in DNA: TGTGCCAGCAGTTCTAAGAGGAATCAGCCCCAGCATTTT. Protein sequence: CASSSKRNQPQHF.

This clonotype was seen at least ten times. V usage is TRBV5-1 and J usage is TRBJ2-4, with TRBD2 identical over 8 bases. The trim removed 0 bases at V and 7 bases at J, leaving 3 bases unmatched. This CDR3 has 14 residues. Germline CDR1 reads SGHRS; CDR2 reads YFSETQ. This CDR3 is CASSLDGGGNIQYF. In DNA, the CDR3 is TGCGCCAGCAGCTTGGACGGGGGGGGGAACATTCAGTACTTC. The entire variable domain, with the rest obtained from reference TRBV5-1 and TRBJ2-4, is as follows: KAGVTQTPRYLIKTRGQQVTLSCSPISGHRSVSWYQQTPGQGLQFLFEYFSETQRNKGNFPGRFSGRQFSNSRSEMNVSTLELGDSALYLCASSLDGGGNIQYFGAGTRLSVL.

Many counts were recorded for this clonotype. The chain couples TRBV20-1 to TRBJ2-3, with TRBD2 identical over 9 bases. Germline trimming cut 2 bases from V and 3 bases from J; bases unmatched to any gene: 3. Germline V gene data show CDR1 as DFQATT and CDR2 as SNEGSKA (reference sequence). This CDR3 region has 14 residues. As DNA, the CDR3 is TGCAGTGCTAGACTAGCGGGGTTGACAGATACGCAGTATTTT. Translated, it gives CSARLAGLTDTQYF.

This clonotype was seen repeatedly, ten times or more. V gene TRBV21-1 combines with J gene TRBJ1-2; no check of the table's D call, TRBD1, against the DNA was made. TRBV21-1 has pseudogene status. This CDR3 contains 15 residues. The CDR3 sequence: CASSPNDRVLYGYTF. Here the CDR3 DNA reads TGTGCCAGCAGCCCGAACGACAGGGTCCTCTATGGCTACACCTTC.

This clonotype was detected only a few times. The chain uses TRBV6-2 or TRBV6-3 and TRBJ1-5; no clear D gene. This CDR3 contains 12 residues. V gave up 4 bases and J gave up 11 bases, with 12 bases separating them. Germline assignment: CDR1 MNHEY and CDR2 SVGEGT. Here the CDR3 DNA reads TGTGCCAGCAGTTCCCAATTATCGTCCCAGCATTTT. This sequence encodes CASSSQLSSQHF.

This clonotype occurred many times. The chain uses TRBV14 and TRBJ1-1, with TRBD1 as a possible D gene (5 bases). V was clipped by 0 bases and J by 0 bases, with 11 bases between them. Germline CDR1 is SGHDN and CDR2 is FVKESK. The CDR3 spans 16 residues. CDR3 DNA: TGTGCCAGCAGCCAAGACCGACGGACACTGAACACTGAAGCTTTCTTT. Translating it yields CASSQDRRTLNTEAFF.

The table lists this clonotype with many counts. This chain links TRBV7-2 with TRBJ2-7; 9 bases agree with TRBD1. Germline V lookup: CDR1 SGHTA, CDR2 FQGNSA. V shed 5 bases, J shed 1 base, and the junction held 9 bases outside the gene matches. The CDR3 runs to 16 residues. The CDR3, as DNA: TGTGCCAGCAGCGCCCGTCCCGGGACAGGGTCCTACGAGCAGTACTTC. Protein product: CASSARPGTGSYEQYF.

With regard to this clonotype: Given a far larger clone just one base away, this is likely a sequencing read error. This chain uses TRBV6-8 with TRBJ1-5, with D possibly matching TRBD1 (6 bases). Germline lookup yields CDR1 MNHGY and CDR2 SAAAGT. This CDR3 has 16 residues. V shed 5 bases and J shed 7 bases, with 21 bases lying between them. CDR3 region: CASSVLGGGRGQPQHF. The CDR3 DNA follows: TGTGCCAGCAGTGTCCTCGGGGGGGGAAGGGGGCAGCCCCAGCATTTT.

This clonotype was picked up many times. The chain is built from TRBV11-2 and TRBJ2-1; D is uncertain. The V and J ends lost 2 bases and 7 bases respectively, with 9 bases between them. This CDR3 is built from 13 residues. Germline V gives CDR1 SGHAT, CDR2 FQNNGV. DNA for the CDR3: TGTGCCAGCAGCTTATGGGCGACGAATGAGCAGTTCTTC. Its protein product is CASSLWATNEQFF.

This clonotype was recorded many times. The chain uses TRBV5-1 and TRBJ2-3, with 11 bases matching TRBD2. CDR3 length: 16 residues. The germline CDR1 and CDR2 sequences are SGHRS and YFSETQ. V lost 1 base, J lost 3 bases, and 4 bases stayed unmatched. The CDR3 DNA reads as TGCGCCAGCAGCTTGACCGGGACTAGCGGTACAGATACGCAGTATTTT. It yields the protein CASSLTGTSGTDTQYF.

V is TRBV5-1 and J is TRBJ2-1, with D perhaps matching TRBD1 (6 bases). CDR1 and CDR2 from the germline V gene are SGHRS and YFSETQ. Trimming took 4 bases from V and 2 from J, leaving 10 bases between them. This CDR3 is built from 14 residues. CDR3 sequence: CASSTEGAYNEQFF. As DNA, the CDR3 is TGCGCCAGCAGCACCGAGGGGGCCTACAATGAGCAGTTCTTC.

This clonotype was observed many times. The chain couples TRBV14 to TRBJ1-5; the D is unclear. Germline lookup yields CDR1 SGHDN and CDR2 FVKESK. Deletions cut 0 bases from V and 5 bases from J, with 5 bases between. This CDR3 has 13 amino acids. The CDR3 protein is CASSQELDQPQHF. The CDR3 coding sequence is TGTGCCAGCAGCCAAGAATTGGATCAGCCCCAGCATTTT.

This clonotype appeared a few times. V is TRBV6-2 or TRBV6-3 and J is TRBJ1-4; D is ambiguous. Germline-derived CDR1 and CDR2 are MNHEY and SVGEGT. The CDR3 totals 13 residues. Trimming removed 7 bases from V and 5 bases from J, with 11 bases in between. CDR3 loop: CASKRVGNEKLFF. The CDR3 coding sequence is TGTGCCAGCAAGAGGGTGGGGAATGAAAAACTGTTTTTT.

Comment on this clonotype: With a far larger clone one base away, a read error is the likely cause. The rearrangement joins TRBV5-6 to TRBJ2-1, with D perhaps TRBD1 or TRBD2 (6 bases each). The germline V and J ends were trimmed by 4 bases and 6 bases, with 17 bases remaining between them. This CDR3 has 15 amino acids. CDR1 is SGHDT and CDR2 is YYEEEE in the germline V gene. The CDR3 loop is CASSVYGGGSNEQFF. The CDR3 DNA follows: TGTGCCAGCAGCGTCTATGGAGGGGGGTCCAATGAGCAGTTCTTC.

V and J are TRBV25-1 and TRBJ2-7; TRBD2 is a possible D gene (5 bases). The ends were cut back, 5 bases at V and 9 bases at J, with 20 bases in the middle. The CDR3 consists of 14 residues. Germline lookup yields CDR1 MGHDK and CDR2 SYGVNS. In nucleotides, the CDR3 is TGTGCCAGCAGTCCCACCGGAGACTACGTACTGCAGTACTTC. Translated: CASSPTGDYVLQYF.

The rearrangement links TRBV21-1 to TRBJ2-7; the table's TRBD1 call for D was not verified on the DNA. TRBV21-1 is given as a pseudogene. The CDR3 covers 14 residues. CDR3 sequence: CASISRDSSYEQYF. In DNA, the CDR3 is TGTGCCAGCATTTCCCGGGACAGCTCCTACGAGCAGTACTTC.

This clonotype appeared a few times. This sequence joins TRBV19 and TRBJ2-1, with 12 nucleotides matching TRBD1. The CDR3 is 16 amino acids. In germline, CDR1 is LNHDA, CDR2 SQIVND (reference sequence). V was clipped by 3 bases and J by 9 bases; unmatched bases: 9. CDR3 in amino acids: CASSISSGQGASEQFF. CDR3 in DNA: TGTGCCAGTAGTATTTCGTCGGGACAGGGGGCCAGTGAGCAGTTCTTC.

This clonotype was detected ten times or more. The chain uses TRBV20-1 and TRBJ2-1; no firm D call. Germline lookup yields CDR1 DFQATT and CDR2 SNEGSKA (reference sequence). V gave up 0 bases and J gave up 0 bases, with 12 bases separating them. The CDR3 contains 16 residues. CDR3 DNA: TGCAGTGCTAGAGAGGCAGCCAGGAGCTCCTACAATGAGCAGTTCTTC. Protein sequence: CSAREAARSSYNEQFF.